Described below is a single T cell receptor (beta chain) sequence and its context. This record belongs to a study of shared clonotypes between healthy human individuals. Naive CD8 cells were CD45RO-negative, positively selected for CCR7, excluding terminally differentiated effector memory CD45RA+ cells. V was pared by 3 bases and J by 4 bases, with 11 bases between. The germline CDR1 and CDR2 sequences are MNHEY and SMNVEV (reference sequence). The CDR3 has 14 residues. The protocol was immunoSEQ multiplex PCR, while the TCRdb copy is restricted to in-frame clones and leaves out a portion. The sample holds about 2 million clones; roughly 94% are singletons and the top ten take around 1%.

What was sequenced was naive CD8+ T cells sorted from blood. The receptor was derived from a man aged 18-30 years in good health. The J gene is TRBJ2-3, the V gene TRBV27, with D possibly matching TRBD2 (5 bases). The CDR3 reads CASSFSSLADTQYF. The CDR3 nucleotides read TGTGCCAGCAGTTTTTCTAGCCTCGCAGATACGCAGTATTTT.